This T cell receptor beta chain originates from a study of blood T cell repertoires in COVID-19. Study overall: Sample material is recorded as cDNA or gDNA derived from T cells, B-cell-depleted T cells, or PBMCs.

The CDR3 covers 18 residues. V lost 7 bases and J lost 5; bases outside the gene matches: 21. CDR1 and CDR2 from the germline V gene are LNHDA and SQIVND (reference sequence). Libraries were prepared by immunoSEQ multiplex PCR; TCRdb keeps only in-frame clonotypes and omits some of them. The sample has some 530,000 clones, approximately 86% seen once; the top ten hold around 7.9%. Recruits, aged roughly 18 to 89 years, lived in under 25 US areas. Donors in Cohort 3 who had recovered were those with two negative PCRs, healthcare professional clearance, or resolution of their symptoms. The receptor comes from an older woman who had recovered from COVID-19. The chain employs TRBV19 and TRBJ1-2; 8 nucleotides align to TRBD1. Sample: PBMCs or T cells enriched from blood (not recorded which). The CDR3 here is CASTSRQVGQGAGYGYTF. The CDR3 DNA follows: TGTGCCAGTACCTCACGGCAAGTGGGGCAGGGGGCAGGTTATGGCTACACCTTC.